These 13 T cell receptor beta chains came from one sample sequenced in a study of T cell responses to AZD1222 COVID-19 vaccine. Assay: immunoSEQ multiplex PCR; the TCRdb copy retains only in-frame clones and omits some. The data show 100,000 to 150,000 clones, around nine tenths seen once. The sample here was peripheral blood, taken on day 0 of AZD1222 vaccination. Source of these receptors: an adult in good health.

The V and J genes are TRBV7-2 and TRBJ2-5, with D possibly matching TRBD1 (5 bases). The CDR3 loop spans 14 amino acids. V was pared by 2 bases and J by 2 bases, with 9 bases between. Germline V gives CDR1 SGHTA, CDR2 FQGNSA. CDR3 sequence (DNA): TGTGCCAGCAGCTTAAACAGACAGCAAGAGACCCAGTACTTC. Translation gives CASSLNRQQETQYF.

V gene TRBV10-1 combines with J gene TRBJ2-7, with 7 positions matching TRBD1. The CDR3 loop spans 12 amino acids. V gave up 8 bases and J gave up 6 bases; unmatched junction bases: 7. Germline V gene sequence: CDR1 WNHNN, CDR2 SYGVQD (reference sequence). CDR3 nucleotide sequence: TGCGCCAGCGGCAGGACAGGCCGCGAGCAGTACTTC. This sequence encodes CASGRTGREQYF.

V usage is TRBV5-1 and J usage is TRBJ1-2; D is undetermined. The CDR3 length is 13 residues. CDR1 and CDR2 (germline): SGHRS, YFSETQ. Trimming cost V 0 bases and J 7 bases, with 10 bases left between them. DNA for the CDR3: TGCGCCAGCAGCTTGGAGGTATTCCGTGGCTACACCTTC. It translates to CASSLEVFRGYTF.

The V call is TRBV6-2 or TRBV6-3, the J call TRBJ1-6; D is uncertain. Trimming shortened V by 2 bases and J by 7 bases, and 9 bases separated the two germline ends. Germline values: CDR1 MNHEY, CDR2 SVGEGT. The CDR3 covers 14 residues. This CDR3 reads CASSYVGPNSPLHF. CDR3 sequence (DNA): TGTGCCAGCAGTTACGTGGGTCCGAATTCACCCCTCCACTTT.

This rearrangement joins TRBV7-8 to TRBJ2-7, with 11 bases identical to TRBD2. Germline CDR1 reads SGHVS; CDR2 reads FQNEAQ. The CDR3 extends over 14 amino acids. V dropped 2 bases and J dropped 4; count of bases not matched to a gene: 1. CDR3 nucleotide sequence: TGTGCCAGCAGCTTAACTAGCGGGGGTTACGAGCAGTACTTC. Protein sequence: CASSLTSGGYEQYF.

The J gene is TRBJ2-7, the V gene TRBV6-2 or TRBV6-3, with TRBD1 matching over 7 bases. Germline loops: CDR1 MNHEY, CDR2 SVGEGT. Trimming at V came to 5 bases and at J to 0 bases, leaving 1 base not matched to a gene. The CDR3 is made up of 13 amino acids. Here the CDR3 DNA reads TGTGCCAGCAGTCGGACAGGCTCCTACGAGCAGTACTTC. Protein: CASSRTGSYEQYF.

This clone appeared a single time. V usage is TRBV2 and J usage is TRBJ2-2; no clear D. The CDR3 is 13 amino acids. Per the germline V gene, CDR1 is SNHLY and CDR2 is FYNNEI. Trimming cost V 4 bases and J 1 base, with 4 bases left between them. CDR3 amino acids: CASSGENTGELFF. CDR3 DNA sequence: TGTGCCAGCAGTGGGGAGAACACCGGGGAGCTGTTTTTT.

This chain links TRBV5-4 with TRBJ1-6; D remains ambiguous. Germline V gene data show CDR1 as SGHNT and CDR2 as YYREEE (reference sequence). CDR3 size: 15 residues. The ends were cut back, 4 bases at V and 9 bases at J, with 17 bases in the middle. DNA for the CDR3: TGTGCCAGCAGCCCGTCCGGCGGAGGGTTTTCACCCCTCCACTTT. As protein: CASSPSGGGFSPLHF.

CDR3 protein: CAAGTGFDTEAFF. The CDR3 DNA follows: TGTGCCGCGGGGACAGGCTTTGACACTGAAGCTTTCTTT. V gene TRBV6-5 combines with J gene TRBJ1-1, with 8 positions matching TRBD1. The CDR3 is made up of 13 amino acids. Trimming at V came to 11 bases and at J to 3 bases, leaving 8 bases not matched to a gene. CDR1 and CDR2 (germline): MNHEY, SVGAGI.

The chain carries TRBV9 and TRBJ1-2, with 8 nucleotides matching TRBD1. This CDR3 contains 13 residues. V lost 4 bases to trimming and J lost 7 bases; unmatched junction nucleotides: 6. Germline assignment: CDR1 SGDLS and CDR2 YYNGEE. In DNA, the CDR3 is TGTGCCAGCAGCCCGGACAGGGATGTTGGCTACACCTTC. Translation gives CASSPDRDVGYTF.

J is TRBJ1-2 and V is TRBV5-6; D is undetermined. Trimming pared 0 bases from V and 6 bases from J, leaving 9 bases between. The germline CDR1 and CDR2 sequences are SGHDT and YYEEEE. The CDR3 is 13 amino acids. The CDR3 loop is CASSLVDGDGYTF. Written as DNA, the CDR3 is TGTGCCAGCAGCTTGGTTGATGGGGATGGCTACACCTTC.

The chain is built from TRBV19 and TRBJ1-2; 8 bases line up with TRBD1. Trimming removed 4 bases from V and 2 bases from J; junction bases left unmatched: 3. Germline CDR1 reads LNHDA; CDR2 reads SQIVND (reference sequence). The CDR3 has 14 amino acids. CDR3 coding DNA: TGTGCCAGTAGTAGACAGGGGTCCAACTATGGCTACACCTTC. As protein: CASSRQGSNYGYTF.

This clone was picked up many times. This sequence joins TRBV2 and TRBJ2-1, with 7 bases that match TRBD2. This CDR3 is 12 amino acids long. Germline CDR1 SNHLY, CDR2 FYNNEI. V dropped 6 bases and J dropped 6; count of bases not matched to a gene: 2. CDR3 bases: TGTGCCAGCAGAGGACTAGGCAATGAGCAGTTCTTC. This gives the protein CASRGLGNEQFF.